A single sample gave rise to the 25 T cell receptor beta chains below, sequenced in a study of blood T cell repertoires in COVID-19. Repertoires were generated with immunoSEQ multiplex PCR, while TCRdb's copy carries only in-frame clones and drops some. Of 150,000 or so clones listed, roughly 85% are singletons. The specimen was peripheral blood. The receptors stem from a human donor with acute or convalescent COVID-19. The donor label of this sample is uncertain.

The J gene is TRBJ2-5, the V gene TRBV7-2; tentative D call: TRBD1 (5 bases). Trimming removed 5 bases from V and 3 bases from J, with 19 bases in between. Germline lookup yields CDR1 SGHTA and CDR2 FQGNSA. This CDR3 spans 16 amino acids. CDR3 bases: TGTGCCAGCAGCGCCCGCTCAGGAAGGGGCAAAGAGACCCAGTACTTC. Its translation is CASSARSGRGKETQYF.

The chain uses TRBV7-9 and TRBJ2-1; TRBD2 agrees at 7 bases. V dropped 6 bases and J dropped 0; count of bases not matched to a gene: 11. The CDR3 totals 17 residues. Germline CDR1 reads SEHNR; CDR2 reads FQNEAQ (reference sequence). CDR3 sequence (DNA): TGTGCCAGCAGGATTACCCGCGGGGGAAGCTCCTACAATGAGCAGTTCTTC. Residues: CASRITRGGSSYNEQFF. The full variable domain, with the rest looked up from reference TRBV7-9 and TRBJ2-1, is DTGVSQNPRHKITKRGQNVTFRCDPISEHNRLYWYRQTLGQGPEFLTYFQNEAQLEKSRLLSDRFSAERPKGSFSTLEIQRTEQGDSAMYLCASRITRGGSSYNEQFFGPGTRLTVL.

Only a few counts were recorded for this clone. This chain links TRBV10-3 with TRBJ1-1, with D perhaps TRBD1 (6 bases). Between the trimmed V and J ends, which lost 6 bases and 1 base, there was a span of 6 bases. The CDR3 runs 12 residues. Germline V gene lookup returns CDR1 ENHRY and CDR2 SYGVKD. CDR3 region: CAIRQGNTEAFF. DNA for the CDR3: TGTGCCATCAGACAGGGGAACACTGAAGCTTTCTTT.

The chain is built from TRBV2 and TRBJ2-7; D gene ambiguous. The CDR3 totals 12 residues. Germline CDR1 reads SNHLY; CDR2 reads FYNNEI. Trimming took 6 bases from V and 7 from J, leaving 13 bases between them. CDR3: CASSRSGREQYF. The CDR3, as DNA: TGTGCCAGCAGCCGATCAGGCCGGGAGCAGTACTTC.

This clone has a handful of counts. CDR3 DNA sequence: TGTGCCAGCAGCCTCCCCGACAGGCCCTACGAGCAGTACTTC. It encodes CASSLPDRPYEQYF. This chain uses TRBV13 with TRBJ2-7; D possibly corresponds to TRBD1 (6 bases). This CDR3 region has 14 residues. Germline CDR1 reads PRHDT; CDR2 reads FYEKMQ (reference sequence). The V and J ends lost 5 bases and 2 bases respectively, with 13 bases between them.

The chain combines TRBV19 with TRBJ1-6; 8 bases are a match to TRBD1. Unmatched junction bases numbered 3, after V lost 3 bases and J lost 5 bases. This CDR3 has 15 residues. Germline loops: CDR1 LNHDA, CDR2 SQIVND (reference sequence). The CDR3 protein is CASSMDRAHNSPLHF. As DNA, the CDR3 is TGTGCCAGTAGTATGGACAGGGCCCATAATTCACCCCTCCACTTT.

The chain carries TRBV15 and TRBJ1-1; 8 nucleotides line up with TRBD1. Germline V lookup: CDR1 LNHNV, CDR2 YYDKDF (reference sequence). The V segment lost 0 bases and the J segment 1 base; nucleotides outside the gene matches: 1. This CDR3 has 15 residues. The chain's CDR3 is CATSRDDRGNTEAFF. CDR3 DNA: TGTGCCACCAGCAGAGATGACAGGGGGAACACTGAAGCTTTCTTT. The full variable domain, completed using reference TRBV15 and TRBJ1-1, is DAMVIQNPRYQVTQFGKPVTLSCSQTLNHNVMYWYQQKSSQAPKLLFHYYDKDFNNEADTPDNFQSRRPNTSFCFLDIRSPGLGDTAMYLCATSRDDRGNTEAFFGQGTRLTVV.

CDR3 sequence: CASSSRDREVEQYF. As DNA, the CDR3 is TGTGCCAGCAGCAGCCGGGACAGGGAGGTCGAGCAGTACTTC. The chain combines TRBV21-1 with TRBJ2-7; the tabulated D call, TRBD1, remains unverified against the DNA. TRBV21-1 is marked as a pseudogene. CDR3 length: 14 residues.

This chain connects TRBV6-1 to TRBJ1-2, with D possibly matching TRBD1 (5 bases). The germline V and J ends were trimmed by 1 base and 4 bases, with 19 bases remaining between them. Germline V gives CDR1 MNHNS, CDR2 SASEGT. There are 17 residues in the CDR3. The CDR3, as DNA: TGTGCCAGCAGTGAAGAGGTCAGGGTAACTATATCCTATGGCTACACCTTC. This codes for CASSEEVRVTISYGYTF.

The gene calls are TRBV30 and TRBJ2-7, with D maybe TRBD2 (5 bases). This CDR3 region has 11 residues. Trimming shortened V by 8 bases and J by 3 bases, and 11 bases separated the two germline ends. Germline V gene lookup returns CDR1 GTSNPN and CDR2 SVGIG (reference sequence). The CDR3, as DNA: TGTGCCGTTGGGAGAAACTACGAGCAGTACTTC. It yields the protein CAVGRNYEQYF. Together with reference TRBV30 and TRBJ2-7, the CDR3 gives the full variable domain: SQTIHQWPATLVQPVGSPLSLECTVEGTSNPNLYWYRQAAGRGLQLLFYSVGIGQISSEVPQNLSASRPQDRQFILSSKKLLLSDSGFYLCAVGRNYEQYFGPGTRLTVT.

The chain has TRBV7-9 and TRBJ2-1; tentatively, D is TRBD2 (5 bases). Germline V gives CDR1 SEHNR, CDR2 FQNEAQ (reference sequence). V shed 5 bases and J shed 6 bases, with 11 bases lying between them. The CDR3 contains 13 residues. The CDR3 DNA reads TGTGCCAGCAGCCCCGGGGAGCTCAATGAGCAGTTCTTC. Protein sequence: CASSPGELNEQFF. Full variable domain (remainder filled in from reference TRBV7-9 and TRBJ2-1): DTGVSQNPRHKITKRGQNVTFRCDPISEHNRLYWYRQTLGQGPEFLTYFQNEAQLEKSRLLSDRFSAERPKGSFSTLEIQRTEQGDSAMYLCASSPGELNEQFFGPGTRLTVL.

V and J are TRBV28 and TRBJ2-1; D not resolved. The germline V and J ends were trimmed by 4 bases and 1 base, with 14 bases remaining between them. The CDR3 loop spans 16 amino acids. Germline CDR1 MDHEN, CDR2 SYDVKM. CDR3 residues: CASSSALPGSYNEQFF. DNA for the CDR3: TGTGCCAGCAGTTCCGCCCTCCCAGGATCCTACAATGAGCAGTTCTTC.

This clone was seen just once. The chain's CDR3 is CATSVGGIDQPQHF. In DNA, the CDR3 is TGTGCCACCAGTGTGGGAGGGATTGATCAGCCCCAGCATTTT. The genes are TRBV24-1 and TRBJ1-5; D gene ambiguous. The CDR3 is 14 amino acids. In germline, CDR1 is KGHDR, CDR2 SFDVKD. The ends were cut back, 5 bases at V and 5 bases at J, with 12 bases in the middle.

V is TRBV7-2 and J is TRBJ1-1; 7 nucleotides match TRBD1. Germline trimming cut 1 base from V and 1 base from J; bases unmatched to any gene: 6. This CDR3 spans 16 amino acids. Germline V gene sequence: CDR1 SGHTA, CDR2 FQGNSA. The CDR3 DNA reads TGTGCCAGCAGCTTAGTAGGGGGGACAGCGAACACTGAAGCTTTCTTT. It codes for CASSLVGGTANTEAFF.

V and J are TRBV7-6 and TRBJ2-2, with 7 positions matching TRBD1. The length of the CDR3 is 16 residues. In germline, CDR1 is SGHVS, CDR2 FNYEAQ. Germline trimming cut 6 bases from V and 3 bases from J; bases unmatched to any gene: 10. CDR3 region: CASRNPYGTDTGELFF. CDR3 sequence (DNA): TGTGCCAGCAGGAATCCTTACGGGACAGACACCGGGGAGCTGTTTTTT.

About this clone: Distinct nucleotide sequences in the sample also encode this CDR3. The chain uses TRBV5-1 and TRBJ2-2; the D gene is possibly TRBD1 (5 bases). Trimming removed 5 bases at V and 7 bases at J, with 12 bases between. CDR1 SGHRS and CDR2 YFSETQ come from the germline V gene. CDR3 size: 13 residues. The CDR3 loop is CASSFLTDGELFF. CDR3 nucleotides: TGCGCCAGCAGTTTTCTGACAGACGGGGAGCTGTTTTTT.

The V call is TRBV15, the J call TRBJ2-1; 7 bases match TRBD2. The CDR3 totals 19 residues. CDR1 is LNHNV and CDR2 is YYDKDF in the germline V gene (reference sequence). The V and J ends lost 1 base and 6 bases, in that order; junction bases with no gene match: 18. CDR3 nucleotide sequence: TGTGCCACCAGCAGAGGCGGGGGTGAGTTAGGGTTCACGGCCAATGAGCAGTTCTTC. Translated: CATSRGGGELGFTANEQFF.

The chain couples TRBV28 to TRBJ1-5; TRBD1 agrees at 10 bases. The CDR3 sequence is 13 residues long. Germline V gives CDR1 MDHEN, CDR2 SYDVKM. The ends lost 11 bases at V and 5 bases at J; junction bases unmatched: 6. This chain's CDR3 is CAHGQGVYQPQHF. In nucleotides, the CDR3 is TGTGCCCACGGACAGGGGGTTTATCAGCCCCAGCATTTT.

The V call is TRBV27, the J call TRBJ1-2; D is uncertain. The germline V and J ends were trimmed by 0 bases and 9 bases, with 11 bases remaining between them. The CDR3 is 13 residues long. The germline CDR1 and CDR2 sequences are MNHEY and SMNVEV (reference sequence). As DNA, the CDR3 is TGTGCCAGCAGTTTATCAGGACTCCGGAGCTACACCTTC. Protein: CASSLSGLRSYTF.

The V gene is TRBV7-3, the J gene TRBJ2-2, with TRBD2 identical over 9 bases. Germline V gene data show CDR1 as SGHTA and CDR2 as FQGTGA. The CDR3 consists of 17 residues. V shed 1 base, J shed 6 bases, and the junction held 9 bases outside the gene matches. The CDR3 sequence: CASSLRVSGGPSGELFF. For the CDR3, the DNA is TGTGCCAGCAGCTTAAGAGTTAGCGGGGGCCCATCCGGGGAGCTGTTTTTT.

The sample holds a few counts of this clone. V gene TRBV7-6 combines with J gene TRBJ2-1; no definite D call. The V end was cut by 1 base, the J end by 8 bases, with 9 bases between. This CDR3 region has 13 residues. Germline V gene data show CDR1 as SGHVS and CDR2 as FNYEAQ. CDR3 sequence: CASSLVSADEQFF. Here the CDR3 DNA reads TGTGCCAGCAGCTTAGTGAGCGCTGATGAGCAGTTCTTC. The complete variable domain, with remaining parts taken from reference TRBV7-6 and TRBJ2-1, reads GAGVSQSPRYKVTKRGQDVALRCDPISGHVSLYWYRQALGQGPEFLTYFNYEAQQDKSGLPNDRFSAERPEGSISTLTIQRTEQRDSAMYRCASSLVSADEQFFGPGTRLTVL.

In this sample, this clone turned up a few times. The chain has TRBV9 and TRBJ2-7; D gene uncertain. The V gene's germline CDR1 is SGDLS and CDR2 YYNGEE. Trimming cost V 0 bases and J 6 bases, with 13 bases left between them. The CDR3 has 14 residues. CDR3 DNA sequence: TGTGCCAGCAGCGTAGTAACAGATATGGGCGAGCAGTACTTC. It encodes CASSVVTDMGEQYF.

V gene TRBV5-1 combines with J gene TRBJ1-6; D is ambiguous. Per the germline V gene, CDR1 is SGHRS and CDR2 is YFSETQ. CDR3 length: 13 amino acids. Trimming left V 6 bases short and J 9 bases short, with 13 bases between. The CDR3 nucleotides read TGCGCCAGCATGCCCGTGGGAGGTTCACCCCTCCACTTT. As protein: CASMPVGGSPLHF.

In its sample, this clone was seen once. The chain links TRBV5-1 to TRBJ1-1; 9 nucleotides align to TRBD1. J lost 2 bases, V lost 3 bases, and 5 bases had no gene match. CDR3 length: 15 amino acids. Germline-derived CDR1 and CDR2 are SGHRS and YFSETQ. This CDR3 is CASSWGGQGNTEAFF. The DNA for the CDR3 is TGCGCCAGCAGCTGGGGGGGACAGGGAAACACTGAAGCTTTCTTT.

The J gene is TRBJ2-1, the V gene TRBV4-1; TRBD2 agrees at 11 bases. CDR3 length equals 17 residues. Trimming cost V 1 base and J 4 bases; bases outside gene matches: 6. Germline CDR1 MGHRA, CDR2 YSYEKL. The CDR3 region is CASSQVSGGVLYNEQFF. CDR3 DNA sequence: TGCGCCAGCAGCCAAGTTAGCGGGGGGGTTCTGTACAATGAGCAGTTCTTC.